The 14 T cell receptor beta chains below come from one sample, sequenced in a study of shared clonotypes between healthy human individuals. Clones were read by immunoSEQ multiplex PCR, and TCRdb kept only the in-frame ones, dropping some. Altogether some 2.4 million clones are present, approximately 93% being singletons, with the ten largest covering 0.36%. Sample: naive CD4+ T cells from PBMCs. As to subset: CD45RA+ positively selected. The receptors here all came from a man younger than 30 in good health. Some clones in this sample may be carry-over from other donors' samples.

V usage is TRBV6-5 and J usage is TRBJ1-2, with no clear D. Trimming removed 8 bases at V and 8 bases at J, with 15 bases between. This CDR3 region has 12 residues. Germline V gene sequence: CDR1 MNHEY, CDR2 SVGAGI. CDR3: CASARQPGGYTF. The CDR3, as DNA: TGTGCCAGCGCCCGGCAGCCGGGAGGCTACACCTTC.

The chain uses TRBV7-2 and TRBJ2-5; 15 positions agree with TRBD2. With V trimmed by 5 bases and J by 4 bases, 5 bases remained unmatched. The CDR3 totals 16 residues. The germline CDR1 and CDR2 sequences are SGHTA and FQGNSA. The CDR3 loop reads CASSRTSGRAPETQYF. CDR3 bases: TGTGCCAGCAGCCGGACTAGCGGGAGGGCCCCAGAGACCCAGTACTTC.

The chain combines TRBV6-1 with TRBJ1-5; 7 nucleotides align to TRBD1. J lost 1 base, V lost 7 bases, and 7 bases had no gene match. Germline V lookup: CDR1 MNHNS, CDR2 SASEGT. This CDR3 spans 15 amino acids. The CDR3 DNA reads TGTGCCAGCATCCTTCAGGGGGGAAGCAATCAGCCCCAGCATTTT. Amino acid sequence: CASILQGGSNQPQHF.

The rearrangement uses TRBV18 and TRBJ2-7; a weak D match, TRBD2 (6 bases). CDR1 and CDR2 (germline): KGHSH, LQKENI. The germline V and J ends were trimmed by 2 bases and 7 bases, with 21 bases remaining between them. The CDR3 runs to 16 residues. The CDR3 protein is CASSPGVGNMAGEQYF. The CDR3 nucleotides read TGTGCCAGCTCACCAGGAGTAGGCAACATGGCGGGGGAGCAGTACTTC. Full variable domain (outside the CDR3, taken from reference TRBV18 and TRBJ2-7): NAGVMQNPRHLVRRRGQEARLRCSPMKGHSHVYWYRQLPEEGLKFMVYLQKENIIDESGMPKERFSAEFPKEGPSILRIQQVVRGDSAAYFCASSPGVGNMAGEQYFGPGTRLTVT.

This sequence joins TRBV27 and TRBJ2-3; TRBD1 might be the D (6 bases). Germline V gene data show CDR1 as MNHEY and CDR2 as SMNVEV (reference sequence). Trimming shortened V by 8 bases and J by 1 base, and 16 bases separated the two germline ends. This CDR3 contains 15 residues. CDR3: CASWGPYSGTDTQYF. The CDR3 DNA reads as TGTGCCAGCTGGGGGCCCTACTCTGGCACAGATACGCAGTATTTT.

The CDR3 sequence is CASSLTFRTSKDIAGELFF. The CDR3 DNA reads as TGTGCCAGCAGCTTAACGTTTAGGACTAGTAAGGATATTGCCGGGGAGCTGTTTTTT. V and J are TRBV7-3 and TRBJ2-2, with 7 bases identical to TRBD2. CDR3 length: 19 residues. With 0 bases clipped from V and 6 bases from J, the junction kept 16 bases outside the gene matches. Germline lookup yields CDR1 SGHTA and CDR2 FQGTGA.

This rearrangement joins TRBV5-6 to TRBJ2-3, with 10 bases identical to TRBD2. This CDR3 region has 16 residues. The ends lost 5 bases at V and 5 bases at J; junction bases unmatched: 11. Germline V CDR1 and CDR2: SGHDT, YYEEEE. This chain's CDR3 is CASSISGRASGDTQYF. CDR3 nucleotide sequence: TGTGCCAGCAGTATAAGCGGGAGGGCCTCGGGAGATACGCAGTATTTT.

The chain uses TRBV2 and TRBJ2-2; D possibly corresponds to TRBD1 (5 bases). The length of the CDR3 is 14 residues. The germline CDR1 and CDR2 sequences are SNHLY and FYNNEI. Trimming removed 4 bases from V and 4 bases from J, with 10 bases in between. CDR3 sequence: CASSGQPSTGELFF. In DNA form, the CDR3 reads TGTGCCAGCAGTGGACAGCCGTCCACCGGGGAGCTGTTTTTT.

This clone was counted a few times. The rearrangement joins TRBV9 to TRBJ2-2; no reliable D call. The V end was cut by 3 bases, the J end by 0 bases, with 15 bases between. In germline, CDR1 is SGDLS, CDR2 YYNGEE. CDR3 length: 17 residues. DNA of the CDR3: TGTGCCAGCAGCGAAGATCCCCGAAGGGCGAACACCGGGGAGCTGTTTTTT. Translated, it gives CASSEDPRRANTGELFF.

The chain combines TRBV5-1 with TRBJ2-7; D may be TRBD1 or TRBD2 (5 bases each). Trimming pared 4 bases from V and 1 base from J, leaving 15 bases between. CDR3 length equals 15 residues. Per germline, CDR1 SGHRS and CDR2 YFSETQ. The CDR3 spells CASSAHRDPSYEQYF. The CDR3 DNA follows: TGCGCCAGCAGCGCTCACCGGGACCCATCCTACGAGCAGTACTTC.

The V gene is TRBV27, the J gene TRBJ2-5, with D possibly TRBD2 on 5 matching bases. This CDR3 is built from 13 residues. Germline CDR1 MNHEY, CDR2 SMNVEV (reference sequence). V dropped 5 bases and J dropped 5 bases, with 12 bases sitting between them. Here the CDR3 DNA reads TGTGCCAGCAGTCAGCGGAGGCTGGAGACCCAGTACTTC. Translation: CASSQRRLETQYF.

The CDR3 loop reads CASSPRGSNQPQHF. The CDR3 nucleotides read TGTGCCAGCAGCCCAAGGGGTAGCAATCAGCCCCAGCATTTT. The chain couples TRBV7-6 to TRBJ1-5; tentatively, D is TRBD1 (5 bases). Germline CDR1 and CDR2: SGHVS and FNYEAQ. CDR3 length: 14 amino acids. V lost 5 bases to trimming and J lost 0 bases, with 8 bases between them.

The rearrangement joins TRBV19 to TRBJ1-2, with D maybe TRBD1 (5 bases). Germline-derived CDR1 and CDR2 are LNHDA and SQIVND (reference sequence). V was shortened by 5 bases and J by 6 bases, with 19 bases between the two germline ends. The CDR3 is 15 residues long. The CDR3 coding sequence is TGTGCCAGTAGTCGTCTGTCGGGGGACTTGGATGGCTACACCTTC. This translates into CASSRLSGDLDGYTF.

The rearrangement joins TRBV28 to TRBJ1-2, with D perhaps TRBD1 (5 bases). The germline gives CDR1 MDHEN, CDR2 SYDVKM. This CDR3 has 14 residues. V was cut by 3 bases and J by 0 bases, with 8 bases left in between. As DNA, the CDR3 is TGTGCCAGCAGTTTTGGGGCAGCTAACTATGGCTACACCTTC. Its protein product is CASSFGAANYGYTF.